The next 30 T cell receptor beta chains were all read from a single sample in a study. From the 5' RACE reads, TCRdb called clonotypes with MiXCR, one entry per CDR3 protein. This sample has approximately 50,000 distinct CDR3 sequences, with about 20% found just once. Tregs were sorted as CD4+CD25+CD127-/low cells. Sequences were obtained from tumor-infiltrating Tregs sorted from the breast tumor. These receptors were collected from a female donor with breast cancer.

About this clonotype: One junction end does not reproduce the germline sequence, and a read error may be involved. V and J are TRBV20-1 and TRBJ2-1, with D hard to call. The CDR3 has 13 residues. CDR1 and CDR2 from the germline V gene are DFQATT and SNEGSKA (reference sequence). The CDR3 loop reads CGATRLTYNEQFF. CDR3 sequence (DNA): TGCGGTGCTACCCGACTGACTTACAATGAGCAGTTCTTC.

This clonotype has more than one count but fewer than ten. CDR3 bases: TGTGCCAGCAGCCAAGGGACTAGCGGCTACAATGAGCAGTTCTTC. Its protein product is CASSQGTSGYNEQFF. The rearrangement joins TRBV11-3 to TRBJ2-1, with 11 bases that match TRBD2. The CDR3 totals 15 residues. CDR1 SGHNT and CDR2 YENEEA come from the germline V gene. J was trimmed by 3 bases and V by 5 bases; bases with no gene match: 3.

This clonotype was detected many times. V usage is TRBV7-9 and J usage is TRBJ1-1; D unclear. With 1 base removed from V and 0 bases from J, the gap between germline ends came to 3 bases. The CDR3 extends over 13 amino acids. From germline, CDR1 is SEHNR and CDR2 FQNEAQ (reference sequence). CDR3 in DNA: TGTGCCAGCAGCTTAGACATGAACACTGAAGCTTTCTTT. Protein sequence: CASSLDMNTEAFF. Full variable domain (rest looked up from reference TRBV7-9 and TRBJ1-1): DTGVSQNPRHKITKRGQNVTFRCDPISEHNRLYWYRQTLGQGPEFLTYFQNEAQLEKSRLLSDRFSAERPKGSFSTLEIQRTEQGDSAMYLCASSLDMNTEAFFGQGTRLTVV.

This clonotype was recorded at least ten times. V usage is TRBV7-2 and J usage is TRBJ2-5, with D perhaps being TRBD1 or TRBD2 (7 bases each). This CDR3 region has 14 residues. Germline V gene data show CDR1 as SGHTA and CDR2 as FQGNSA. V lost 5 bases, J lost 7 bases, and 17 bases lay in between. The CDR3 region is CASSRTGGRGTQYF. The CDR3 DNA follows: TGTGCCAGCAGCCGGACAGGCGGGAGAGGGACCCAGTACTTC.

In this sample, this clonotype turned up many times. The genes are TRBV5-1 and TRBJ1-1; D possibly corresponds to TRBD1 (5 bases). V lost 6 bases to trimming and J lost 5 bases, with 17 bases between them. This CDR3 is 14 amino acids long. Germline V gene sequence: CDR1 SGHRS, CDR2 YFSETQ. The CDR3 protein is CASKKLGGRTEAFF. DNA for the CDR3: TGCGCCAGCAAAAAGTTGGGGGGGAGGACTGAAGCTTTCTTT.

This chain connects TRBV6-5 to TRBJ2-7, with TRBD1 matching 8 bases. This CDR3 spans 15 amino acids. J was trimmed by 2 bases and V by 6 bases; bases with no gene match: 9. CDR1 and CDR2 (germline): MNHEY, SVGAGI. The CDR3 DNA reads TGTGCCAGCAGACCGGGACAGGCCAACCCCTACGAGCAGTACTTC. Translated: CASRPGQANPYEQYF.

V gene TRBV20-1 combines with J gene TRBJ1-3; TRBD1 is a possible D gene (5 bases). With 5 bases removed from V and 8 bases from J, the gap between germline ends came to 19 bases. The CDR3 has 14 residues. Germline lookup yields CDR1 DFQATT and CDR2 SNEGSKA (reference sequence). The DNA of the CDR3 is TGCAGTGCTCGGGACCGACGGAAAGGGTACACCATATATTTT. It encodes CSARDRRKGYTIYF.

The V call is TRBV9, the J call TRBJ2-7, with 11 bases matching TRBD1. V was clipped by 0 bases and J by 0 bases; unmatched bases: 2. The CDR3 totals 16 residues. Germline values: CDR1 SGDLS, CDR2 YYNGEE. In nucleotides, the CDR3 is TGTGCCAGCAGCGTAGAGGGGACAGGGGGCTCCTACGAGCAGTACTTC. Translation: CASSVEGTGGSYEQYF.

V usage is TRBV7-2 and J usage is TRBJ2-7, with 11 nucleotides matching TRBD2. The CDR3 runs 15 residues. Germline CDR1 SGHTA, CDR2 FQGNSA. The V and J ends lost 4 bases and 2 bases, in that order; junction bases with no gene match: 4. The CDR3 DNA follows: TGTGCCAGCAGCTCACTTAGCGGGGGGGCCTACGAGCAGTACTTC. Its protein product is CASSSLSGGAYEQYF.

This clonotype was observed a few times. A clone one base away is much larger, so this may be a read error. The chain couples TRBV5-1 to TRBJ2-2, with 14 bases identical to TRBD2. The CDR3 spans 19 residues. Germline V CDR1 and CDR2: SGHRS, YFSETQ. As DNA, the CDR3 is TGCGCCCGCAGCCCCATTCAGACTAGCGGGAGGGCCTACACCGGGGAGCTGTTTTTT. Translation gives CARSPIQTSGRAYTGELFF.

V is TRBV5-1 and J is TRBJ2-1, with TRBD2 identical over 13 bases. The ends lost 4 bases at V and 1 base at J; junction bases unmatched: 11. The CDR3 consists of 19 residues. Germline loops: CDR1 SGHRS, CDR2 YFSETQ. The CDR3 coding sequence is TGCGCCAGCAGCCCAACTAGCGGGGGGGCATTAAGATCCTACAATGAGCAGTTCTTC. The encoded protein is CASSPTSGGALRSYNEQFF.

The chain recombines TRBV5-1 with TRBJ1-3; no clear D. The length of the CDR3 is 15 residues. Germline CDR1 is SGHRS and CDR2 is YFSETQ. Trimming left V 0 bases short and J 0 bases short, with 7 bases between. CDR3 loop: CASSLEAYSGNTIYF. The CDR3 DNA is TGCGCCAGCAGCTTGGAGGCCTACTCTGGAAACACCATATATTTT. The complete variable domain, with remaining parts taken from reference TRBV5-1 and TRBJ1-3, reads KAGVTQTPRYLIKTRGQQVTLSCSPISGHRSVSWYQQTPGQGLQFLFEYFSETQRNKGNFPGRFSGRQFSNSRSEMNVSTLELGDSALYLCASSLEAYSGNTIYFGEGSWLTVV.

The V gene is TRBV20-1, the J gene TRBJ2-7, with D perhaps TRBD1 (7 bases). This CDR3 contains 15 residues. The V and J ends lost 5 bases and 3 bases respectively, with 20 bases between them. The V gene's germline CDR1 is DFQATT and CDR2 SNEGSKA (reference sequence). In nucleotides, the CDR3 is TGCAGTGCTCAATCCCCCGCAGGGGGGAACTACGAGCAGTACTTC. This gives the protein CSAQSPAGGNYEQYF.

The chain couples TRBV7-9 to TRBJ2-3, with 7 bases aligning to TRBD2. The CDR3 runs 15 residues. Germline assignment: CDR1 SEHNR and CDR2 FQNEAQ (reference sequence). Trimming took 6 bases from V and 2 from J; bases not matched to a gene: 8. CDR3 in DNA: TGTGCCAGCAGGGCACTTGGGGGGGACACAGATACGCAGTATTTT. Protein: CASRALGGDTDTQYF.

The table lists this clonotype with a count of one. The rearrangement joins TRBV20-1 to TRBJ1-5, with 8 bases that match TRBD1. There are 16 residues in the CDR3. J gave up 3 bases and V 0 bases, and 7 bases lay outside the gene matches. Germline CDR1 and CDR2: DFQATT and SNEGSKA (reference sequence). CDR3 nucleotides: TGCAGTGCTAGAGAAAGACAGGGGAGACCCAATCAGCCCCAGCATTTT. Its protein is CSARERQGRPNQPQHF.

The table lists this clonotype with a few counts. The chain recombines TRBV7-2 with TRBJ2-7; a weak D match, TRBD1 (6 bases). CDR1 and CDR2 (germline): SGHTA, FQGNSA. The CDR3 runs 14 residues. V was trimmed by 2 bases and J by 1 base, leaving 9 bases between them. The CDR3 here is CASSLRGYSYEQYF. The CDR3, as DNA: TGTGCCAGCAGCTTAAGGGGGTATTCCTACGAGCAGTACTTC.

The V gene is TRBV2, the J gene TRBJ2-3; D possibly corresponds to TRBD2 (5 bases). The CDR3 spans 15 residues. From germline, CDR1 is SNHLY and CDR2 FYNNEI. The ends were cut back, 7 bases at V and 0 bases at J, with 14 bases in the middle. The CDR3 DNA reads as TGTGCCAGCACAATCCGGGGTGGAAGCACAGATACGCAGTATTTT. Its translation is CASTIRGGSTDTQYF. Variable domain in full (rest from reference TRBV2 and TRBJ2-3): EPEVTQTPSHQVTQMGQEVILRCVPISNHLYFYWYRQILGQKVEFLVSFYNNEISEKSEIFDDQFSVERPDGSNFTLKIRSTKLEDSAMYFCASTIRGGSTDTQYFGPGTRLTVL.

This rearrangement joins TRBV12-3 or TRBV12-4 to TRBJ1-2; D may be TRBD1 (5 bases). This CDR3 comprises 12 residues. V was shortened by 8 bases and J by 4 bases, with 11 bases between the two germline ends. The CDR3 DNA sequence: TGTGCCAGCGCGGGGGGGGGCTATGGCTACACCTTC. It translates to CASAGGGYGYTF.

This clonotype was observed at least ten times. The V call is TRBV7-2, the J call TRBJ2-5, with a possible D match to TRBD1 (7 bases). Germline V gives CDR1 SGHTA, CDR2 FQGNSA. V gave up 11 bases and J gave up 5 bases, with 18 bases separating them. The CDR3 is made up of 13 amino acids. The CDR3 loop reads CASTQGTRETQYF. CDR3 DNA: TGTGCCTCTACACAGGGGACTCGGGAGACCCAGTACTTC.

This clonotype was counted ten times or more. This chain uses TRBV5-1 with TRBJ1-2; the match to TRBD1 covers 8 bases. Trimming at V came to 3 bases and at J to 4 bases, leaving 8 bases not matched to a gene. CDR3 size: 15 residues. Germline CDR1 reads SGHRS; CDR2 reads YFSETQ. Here the CDR3 DNA reads TGCGCCAGCAGCTCCTCCGGGACAGGCTCCTATGGCTACACCTTC. Amino acid sequence: CASSSSGTGSYGYTF.

The chain's CDR3 is CASSLRDRAGNTIYF. The CDR3 DNA reads TGTGCCAGCAGTCTCCGGGACAGGGCTGGAAACACCATATATTTT. The chain carries TRBV6-6 and TRBJ1-3; 9 bases fit TRBD1. After removal of 5 bases from V and 2 bases from J, the junction contained 4 bases not matched to a gene. This CDR3 is built from 15 residues. Looked up from germline, CDR1 is MNHNY and CDR2 is SVGAGI (reference sequence).

This clonotype was observed many times. This chain links TRBV20-1 with TRBJ1-1; D ambiguous. Germline CDR1 reads DFQATT; CDR2 reads SNEGSKA (reference sequence). Deletions cut 4 bases from V and 6 bases from J, with 12 bases between. The CDR3 runs 12 residues. This CDR3 reads CSATSGWSEAFF. CDR3 nucleotide sequence: TGCAGTGCTACATCCGGGTGGTCTGAAGCTTTCTTT.

The chain recombines TRBV6-5 with TRBJ1-2; D possibly corresponds to TRBD1 (5 bases). Deletions cut 8 bases from V and 8 bases from J, with 18 bases between. The CDR3 has 13 amino acids. Per the germline V gene, CDR1 is MNHEY and CDR2 is SVGAGI. The CDR3 coding sequence is TGTGCCAGCCTCAGTCCGCAGGGAGGGGGCTACACCTTC. Translated: CASLSPQGGGYTF.

In its sample, this clonotype was seen many times. This chain joins TRBV6-6 and TRBJ1-4; 8 positions match TRBD1. Trimming removed 6 bases from V and 6 bases from J; junction bases left unmatched: 6. The germline gives CDR1 MNHNY, CDR2 SVGAGI (reference sequence). CDR3 size: 14 residues. The CDR3 is CASSLQGVDEKLFF. CDR3 nucleotides: TGTGCCAGCAGCCTACAGGGGGTAGATGAAAAACTGTTTTTT.

The chain has TRBV5-1 and TRBJ2-1, with 9 bases identical to TRBD2. Trimming at V came to 6 bases and at J to 1 base, leaving 8 bases not matched to a gene. The CDR3 runs 16 residues. CDR1 and CDR2 (germline): SGHRS, YFSETQ. CDR3 DNA: TGCGCCAGCACCCCTAAGCTAGCGGGATCCTACAATGAGCAGTTCTTC. Protein: CASTPKLAGSYNEQFF.

Only one count was recorded for this clonotype. The chain is built from TRBV5-1 and TRBJ1-6, with D maybe TRBD1 (5 bases). The V end was cut by 4 bases, the J end by 10 bases, with 18 bases between. CDR3 size: 15 residues. Germline V gives CDR1 SGHRS, CDR2 YFSETQ. CDR3 in amino acids: CASSPTVGGESPLHF. The DNA for the CDR3 is TGCGCCAGCAGCCCAACAGTTGGGGGTGAGTCACCCCTCCACTTT. The whole variable domain, filled in from reference TRBV5-1 and TRBJ1-6, reads KAGVTQTPRYLIKTRGQQVTLSCSPISGHRSVSWYQQTPGQGLQFLFEYFSETQRNKGNFPGRFSGRQFSNSRSEMNVSTLELGDSALYLCASSPTVGGESPLHFGNGTRLTVT.

V gene TRBV7-3 combines with J gene TRBJ2-3; D possibly corresponds to TRBD1 (5 bases). Trimming removed 3 bases from V and 4 bases from J, with 14 bases in between. Looked up from germline, CDR1 is SGHTA and CDR2 is FQGTGA. The CDR3 loop spans 15 amino acids. The CDR3 loop reads CASSFGHPGADTQYF. The CDR3 nucleotides are TGTGCCAGCAGCTTCGGACACCCTGGGGCAGATACGCAGTATTTT.

In this sample, this clonotype turned up a few times. The rearrangement links TRBV12-3 or TRBV12-4 to TRBJ2-1; TRBD2 agrees at 8 bases. J lost 5 bases, V lost 2 bases, and 14 bases had no gene match. The CDR3 has 18 residues. The DNA of the CDR3 is TGTGCCAGCAGTTTAACCCATGTCAGCGGGAGCACCCACAATGAGCAGTTCTTC. The encoded protein is CASSLTHVSGSTHNEQFF.

The chain is built from TRBV6-2 or TRBV6-3 and TRBJ2-7; the match to TRBD2 covers 8 bases. CDR1 is MNHEY, CDR2 SVGEGT, per germline. The CDR3 length is 18 residues. V was pared by 2 bases and J by 2 bases, with 14 bases of the junction left unmatched. The CDR3 region has the DNA TGTGCCAGCAGTTACGCCCCATCTAGCGGGTTTTGGGCCTACGAGCAGTACTTC. Its translation: CASSYAPSSGFWAYEQYF.

The chain couples TRBV5-1 to TRBJ2-3; D remains unclear. Germline CDR1 and CDR2: SGHRS and YFSETQ. The length of the CDR3 is 14 residues. Trimming removed 6 bases from V and 1 base from J, with 12 bases in between. Here the CDR3 reads CASNPVSGTDTQYF. The CDR3 coding sequence is TGCGCCAGCAACCCTGTGAGCGGCACAGATACGCAGTATTTT.